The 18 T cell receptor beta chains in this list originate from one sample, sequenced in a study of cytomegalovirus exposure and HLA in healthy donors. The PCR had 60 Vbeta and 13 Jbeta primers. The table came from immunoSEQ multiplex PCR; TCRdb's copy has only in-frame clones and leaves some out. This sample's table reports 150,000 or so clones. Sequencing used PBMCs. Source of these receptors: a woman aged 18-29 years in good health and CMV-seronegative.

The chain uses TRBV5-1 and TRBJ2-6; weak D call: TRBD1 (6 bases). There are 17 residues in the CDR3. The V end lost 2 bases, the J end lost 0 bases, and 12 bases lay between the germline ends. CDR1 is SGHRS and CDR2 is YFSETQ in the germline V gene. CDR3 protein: CASSLYRQASGANVLTF. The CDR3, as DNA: TGCGCCAGCAGCTTATACCGACAGGCCTCTGGGGCCAACGTCCTGACTTTC.

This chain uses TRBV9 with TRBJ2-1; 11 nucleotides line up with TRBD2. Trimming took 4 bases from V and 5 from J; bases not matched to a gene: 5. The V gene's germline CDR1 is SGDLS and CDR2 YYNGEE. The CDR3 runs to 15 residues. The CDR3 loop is CASSIGTSGHNEQFF. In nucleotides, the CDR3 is TGTGCCAGCAGCATCGGGACTAGCGGCCACAATGAGCAGTTCTTC.

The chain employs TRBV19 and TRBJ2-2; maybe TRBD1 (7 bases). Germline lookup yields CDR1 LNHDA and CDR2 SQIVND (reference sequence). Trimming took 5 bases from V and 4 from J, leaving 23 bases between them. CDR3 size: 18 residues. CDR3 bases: TGTGCCAGTAGTCTTGGCTGGAGGGACAGCTCACTCACCGGGGAGCTGTTTTTT. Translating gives CASSLGWRDSSLTGELFF.

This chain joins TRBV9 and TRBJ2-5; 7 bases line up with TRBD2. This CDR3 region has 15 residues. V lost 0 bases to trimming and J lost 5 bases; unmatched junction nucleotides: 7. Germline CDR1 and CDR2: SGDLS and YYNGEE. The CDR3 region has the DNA TGTGCCAGCAGCGTAGTAGGCGGGAGTTGGGAGACCCAGTACTTC. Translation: CASSVVGGSWETQYF.

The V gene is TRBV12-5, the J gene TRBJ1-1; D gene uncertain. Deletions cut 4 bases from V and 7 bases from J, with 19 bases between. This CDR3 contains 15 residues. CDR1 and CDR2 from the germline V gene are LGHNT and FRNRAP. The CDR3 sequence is CASGSPQSERREAFF. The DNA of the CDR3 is TGTGCTAGTGGTTCCCCGCAGTCGGAGAGGCGTGAAGCTTTCTTT.

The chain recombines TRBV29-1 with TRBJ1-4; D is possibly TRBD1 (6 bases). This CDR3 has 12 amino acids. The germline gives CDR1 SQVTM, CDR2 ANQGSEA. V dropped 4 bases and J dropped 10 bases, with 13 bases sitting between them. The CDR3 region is CSVGLPRGKLFF. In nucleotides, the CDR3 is TGCAGCGTTGGGTTGCCCAGGGGAAAACTGTTTTTT.

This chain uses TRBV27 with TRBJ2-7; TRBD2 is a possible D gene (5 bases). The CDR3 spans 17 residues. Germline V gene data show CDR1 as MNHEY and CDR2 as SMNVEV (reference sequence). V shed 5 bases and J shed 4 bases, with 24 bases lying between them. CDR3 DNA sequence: TGTGCCAGCAGTGTTCGGGGTCCGTCGACCGACTCTTACGAGCAGTACGTC. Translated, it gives CASSVRGPSTDSYEQYV.

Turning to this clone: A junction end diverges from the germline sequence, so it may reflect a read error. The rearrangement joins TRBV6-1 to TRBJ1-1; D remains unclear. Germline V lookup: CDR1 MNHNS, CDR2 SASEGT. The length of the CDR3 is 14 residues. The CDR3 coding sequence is TGTGTCAGCAGTTTTGAGGGCGGAGGTACTGAAGCTTTCTTT. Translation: CVSSFEGGGTEAFF.

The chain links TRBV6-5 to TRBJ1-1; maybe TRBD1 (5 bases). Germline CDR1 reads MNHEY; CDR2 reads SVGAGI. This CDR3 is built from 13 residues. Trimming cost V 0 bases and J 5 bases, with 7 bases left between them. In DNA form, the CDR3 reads TGTGCCAGCAGTTACTCACAGGCGACTGAAGCTTTCTTT. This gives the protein CASSYSQATEAFF.

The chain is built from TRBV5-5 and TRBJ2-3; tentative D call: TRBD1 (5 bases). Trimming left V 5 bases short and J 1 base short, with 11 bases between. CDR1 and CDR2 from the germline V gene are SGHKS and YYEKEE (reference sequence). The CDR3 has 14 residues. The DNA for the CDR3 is TGTGCCAGCAGTCCTCAGGGTGGCACAGATACGCAGTATTTT. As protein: CASSPQGGTDTQYF.

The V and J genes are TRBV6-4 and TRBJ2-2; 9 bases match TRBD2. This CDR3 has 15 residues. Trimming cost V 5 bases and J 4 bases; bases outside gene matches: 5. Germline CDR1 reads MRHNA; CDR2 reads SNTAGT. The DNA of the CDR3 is TGTGCCAGCAGTCCCGTAGCGGGAGCCACCGGGGAGCTGTTTTTT. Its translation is CASSPVAGATGELFF.

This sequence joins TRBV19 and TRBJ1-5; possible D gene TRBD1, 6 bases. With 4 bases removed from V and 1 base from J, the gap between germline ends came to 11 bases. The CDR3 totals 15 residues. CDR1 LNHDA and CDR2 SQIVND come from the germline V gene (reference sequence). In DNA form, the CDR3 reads TGTGCCAGTAGTAGCCGGGACATAAGCAATCAGCCCCAGCATTTT. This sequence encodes CASSSRDISNQPQHF. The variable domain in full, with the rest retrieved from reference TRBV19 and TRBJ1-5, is DGGITQSPKYLFRKEGQNVTLSCEQNLNHDAMYWYRQDPGQGLRLIYYSQIVNDFQKGDIAEGYSVSREKKESFPLTVTSAQKNPTAFYLCASSSRDISNQPQHFGDGTRLSIL.

CDR3 in DNA: TGTGCCAGCCACGGGGGGCAGAACAATGAGCAGTTCTTC. Amino acids: CASHGGQNNEQFF. J is TRBJ2-1 and V is TRBV7-2, with D perhaps matching TRBD2 (7 bases). Germline V gene data show CDR1 as SGHTA and CDR2 as FQGNSA. The CDR3 covers 13 residues. With 8 bases removed from V and 5 bases from J, the gap between germline ends came to 13 bases.

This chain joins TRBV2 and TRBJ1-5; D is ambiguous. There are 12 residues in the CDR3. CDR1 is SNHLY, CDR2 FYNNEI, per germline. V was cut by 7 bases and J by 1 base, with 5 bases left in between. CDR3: CASTGSNQPQHF. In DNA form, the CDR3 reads TGTGCCAGCACGGGAAGCAATCAGCCCCAGCATTTT.

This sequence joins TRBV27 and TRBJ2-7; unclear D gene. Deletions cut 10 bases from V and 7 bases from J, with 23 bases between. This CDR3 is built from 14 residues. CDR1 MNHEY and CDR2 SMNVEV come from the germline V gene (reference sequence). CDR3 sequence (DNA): TGTGCCACCGCAGATCACTCCCACTCTCGGGAGCAGTACGTC. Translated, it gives CATADHSHSREQYV.

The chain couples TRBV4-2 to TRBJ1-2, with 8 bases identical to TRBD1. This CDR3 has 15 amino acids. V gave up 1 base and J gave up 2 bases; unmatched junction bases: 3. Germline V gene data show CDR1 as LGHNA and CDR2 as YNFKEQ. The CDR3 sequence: CASSQAGTGNYGYTF. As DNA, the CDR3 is TGTGCCAGCAGCCAAGCCGGGACAGGAAACTATGGCTACACCTTC.

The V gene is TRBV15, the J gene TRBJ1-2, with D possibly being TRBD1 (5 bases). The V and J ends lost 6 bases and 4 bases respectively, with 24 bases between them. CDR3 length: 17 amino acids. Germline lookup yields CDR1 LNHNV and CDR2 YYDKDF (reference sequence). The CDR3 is CATSTAAKGRDPYGYTF. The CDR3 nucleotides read TGTGCCACCAGTACAGCAGCTAAGGGGCGGGATCCCTATGGCTACACCTTC.

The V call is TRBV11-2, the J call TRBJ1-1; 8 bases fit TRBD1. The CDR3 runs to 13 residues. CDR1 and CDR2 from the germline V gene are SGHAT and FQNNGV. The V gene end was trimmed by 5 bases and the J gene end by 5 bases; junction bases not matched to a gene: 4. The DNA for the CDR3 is TGTGCCAGCAGCGGACAGGGAGGGACTGAAGCTTTCTTT. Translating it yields CASSGQGGTEAFF.